This T cell receptor beta chain appears in the sequencing data of a study of molecular identifiers for immune sequencing clone quantification. Overall study: RNA, taken in replicates from approximately 20,000 or 100,000 naive CD8 cells, was split five ways, with four sequenced. Overall study findings and caveats: Detectable among some 1 million naive cells, according to reports, was Jurkat TCR RNA spiked in from one cell.

For this clonotype: Its antigen remains unidentified.

This CDR3 is built from 16 residues. Germline CDR1 reads DFQATT; CDR2 reads SNEGSKA (reference sequence). V lost 5 bases, J lost 8 bases, and 25 bases lay in between. TCRdb ran MiXCR on the PCR reads and lists one entry per CDR3 protein. Here the sample spans approximately 590,000 distinct CDR3 sequences, roughly 27% being singletons. What was sequenced was naive CD8+ T cells from blood, with Jurkat cell RNA spiked in. Subset defined: FACS-sorted CD8+CD4-CCR7+CD45RA+ naive T cells. The rearrangement uses TRBV20-1 and TRBJ2-1; D could derive from TRBD1 or TRBD2 (5 bases each). The clonotype was recovered from a human donor in good health. Some libraries in this study had Jurkat cell RNA spiked in. The CDR3 DNA reads as TGCAGTGCTCGTCTTTTTTTAGTGGGCAGAGGGGATGAGCAGTTCTTC. It encodes CSARLFLVGRGDEQFF.